One and the same sample provided the 28 T cell receptor beta chains below, sequenced in a study of OX40 agonist ivuxolimab in advanced cancers. Sequenced by immunoSEQ multiplex PCR; TCRdb stores in-frame clones only, minus some. The data show about 79,000 clones, roughly 94% seen once. Specimen: CD4+ or CD8+ T cells sorted from blood, collected in a trial of the OX40 agonist ivuxolimab. Source of these receptors: an adult with an advanced solid tumor such as melanoma, head and neck, liver or kidney cancer.

The rearrangement joins TRBV19 to TRBJ1-3, with TRBD1 as a possible D gene (5 bases). CDR1 is LNHDA and CDR2 is SQIVND in the germline V gene (reference sequence). This CDR3 is 14 amino acids long. Trimming stripped 5 bases from V and 0 bases from J, with 8 bases between. CDR3 sequence (DNA): TGTGCCAGTAGTTGGGGGACCTCTGGAAACACCATATATTTT. Translated: CASSWGTSGNTIYF. The entire variable domain, with the rest obtained from reference TRBV19 and TRBJ1-3, is as follows: DGGITQSPKYLFRKEGQNVTLSCEQNLNHDAMYWYRQDPGQGLRLIYYSQIVNDFQKGDIAEGYSVSREKKESFPLTVTSAQKNPTAFYLCASSWGTSGNTIYFGEGSWLTVV.

The chain recombines TRBV23-1 with TRBJ2-3; TRBD2 matches at 15 bases. Being an ORF, TRBV23-1 has a function that is uncertain. CDR3 length: 18 amino acids. The junction had 10 bases not matched to a gene; V was cut back by 6 bases and J by 3 bases. The DNA for the CDR3 is TGCGCCAGCAGGATACCGGGACTAGCGGGGGGTTTTACAGATACGCAGTATTTT. It specifies CASRIPGLAGGFTDTQYF.

This chain connects TRBV5-1 to TRBJ1-1, with D hard to call. CDR3 length: 14 amino acids. Germline-derived CDR1 and CDR2 are SGHRS and YFSETQ. The V end was cut by 0 bases, the J end by 2 bases, with 8 bases between. The CDR3 nucleotides are TGCGCCAGCAGCTTGGTGGGTTCCAACACTGAAGCTTTCTTT. Translated, it gives CASSLVGSNTEAFF.

V is TRBV7-8 and J is TRBJ2-7; D is unclear. Trimming pared 5 bases from V and 1 base from J, leaving 9 bases between. This CDR3 region has 13 residues. The germline gives CDR1 SGHVS, CDR2 FQNEAQ. In DNA, the CDR3 is TGTGCCAGCAGCCGCGCCATGTCCTACGAGCAGTACTTC. Translated: CASSRAMSYEQYF.

The count of this clone is one. The chain joins TRBV5-6 to TRBJ1-2; tentative D call: TRBD1 (6 bases). The CDR3 spans 14 residues. V was pared by 1 base and J by 4 bases, with 11 bases between. Germline assignment: CDR1 SGHDT and CDR2 YYEEEE. CDR3 sequence (DNA): TGTGCCAGCAGCTTGAACAGGGCGAGCTATGGCTACACCTTC. This sequence encodes CASSLNRASYGYTF.

The rearrangement links TRBV6-1 to TRBJ2-3; D is undetermined. There are 12 residues in the CDR3. Germline lookup yields CDR1 MNHNS and CDR2 SASEGT. V gave up 6 bases and J gave up 2 bases, with 6 bases separating them. The DNA of the CDR3 is TGTGCCAGCAGGACCACCACAGATACGCAGTATTTT. Its protein product is CASRTTTDTQYF.

The rearrangement joins TRBV5-1 to TRBJ2-5; 10 bases line up with TRBD2. The CDR3 runs 15 residues. Trimming took 4 bases from V and 1 from J; bases not matched to a gene: 4. Germline-derived CDR1 and CDR2 are SGHRS and YFSETQ. The CDR3 here is CASSRGLAVQETQYF. DNA of the CDR3: TGCGCCAGCAGCAGAGGACTAGCGGTCCAAGAGACCCAGTACTTC.

This chain's CDR3 is CASSLIPARATYNEQFF. For the CDR3, the DNA is TGTGCCAGCAGCTTAATCCCGGCCAGGGCCACCTACAATGAGCAGTTCTTC. The gene calls are TRBV7-8 and TRBJ2-1; a weak D match, TRBD1 (5 bases). V was pared by 2 bases and J by 2 bases, with 16 bases between. Germline V gene sequence: CDR1 SGHVS, CDR2 FQNEAQ. The CDR3 loop spans 17 amino acids.

The V and J genes are TRBV11-1 and TRBJ2-5; D is uncertain. The V gene lost 5 bases and the J gene lost 5 bases, with 24 bases spanning the gap. Germline assignment: CDR1 SGHAT and CDR2 FQDESV (reference sequence). CDR3 size: 17 residues. The CDR3 nucleotides are TGTGCCAGCAGCCCCACCCCAATAAGGCCCGGGCCGGAGACCCAGTACTTC. Amino acids: CASSPTPIRPGPETQYF.

V and J are TRBV27 and TRBJ2-7; 8 nucleotides agree with TRBD2. CDR1 and CDR2 (germline): MNHEY, SMNVEV (reference sequence). The trim removed 2 bases at V and 9 bases at J, leaving 6 bases unmatched. CDR3 size: 13 residues. The CDR3 nucleotides are TGTGCCAGCAGTTTAGGGACTAGATCTGCGCAGTACTTC. The encoded protein is CASSLGTRSAQYF.

The rearrangement uses TRBV28 and TRBJ1-1; no definite D call. Germline loops: CDR1 MDHEN, CDR2 SYDVKM. CDR3 length: 11 residues. V lost 7 bases to trimming and J lost 5 bases, with 8 bases between them. For the CDR3, the DNA is TGTGCCAGCATGTACATAACTGAAGCTTTCTTT. Translation gives CASMYITEAFF.

This sequence joins TRBV9 and TRBJ2-5, with D perhaps TRBD1 (5 bases). The germline V gene has CDR1 SGDLS and CDR2 YYNGEE. Trimming took 2 bases from V and 4 from J, leaving 12 bases between them. The length of the CDR3 is 14 residues. CDR3: CASSVQGLLETQYF. DNA of the CDR3: TGTGCCAGCAGCGTCCAGGGTTTACTAGAGACCCAGTACTTC. Full variable domain (outside the CDR3, taken from reference TRBV9 and TRBJ2-5): DSGVTQTPKHLITATGQRVTLRCSPRSGDLSVYWYQQSLDQGLQFLIQYYNGEERAKGNILERFSAQQFPDLHSELNLSSLELGDSALYFCASSVQGLLETQYFGPGTRLLVL.

The chain carries TRBV5-6 and TRBJ1-1; D is ambiguous. Trimming cost V 0 bases and J 4 bases, with 10 bases left between them. Germline values: CDR1 SGHDT, CDR2 YYEEEE. This CDR3 is built from 14 residues. The CDR3 region is CASSLVGSGTEAFF. The CDR3, as DNA: TGTGCCAGCAGCTTGGTGGGTAGTGGCACTGAAGCTTTCTTT.

The V call is TRBV25-1, the J call TRBJ2-7, with TRBD1 as a possible D gene (6 bases). Per the germline V gene, CDR1 is MGHDK and CDR2 is SYGVNS. The V and J ends lost 6 bases and 3 bases respectively, with 12 bases between them. CDR3 size: 13 residues. The CDR3 DNA follows: TGTGCCAGCAGCCCACAGGGAAACTACGAGCAGTACTTC. Protein sequence: CASSPQGNYEQYF.

This clone was recorded a few times. The J gene is TRBJ2-1, the V gene TRBV15; TRBD2 agrees at 10 bases. Germline lookup yields CDR1 LNHNV and CDR2 YYDKDF (reference sequence). CDR3 length: 16 residues. Trimming cost V 5 bases and J 0 bases; bases outside gene matches: 4. The CDR3 nucleotides read TGTGCCACCAGCCTAGGGACTAGCGACTCCTACAATGAGCAGTTCTTC. It translates to CATSLGTSDSYNEQFF.

This chain joins TRBV28 and TRBJ1-1; tentative D call: TRBD1 (6 bases). V dropped 5 bases and J dropped 3 bases, with 19 bases sitting between them. The CDR3 contains 16 residues. The germline V gene has CDR1 MDHEN and CDR2 SYDVKM. The CDR3 here is CASSTSDRSGDTEAFF. The DNA for the CDR3 is TGTGCCAGCAGTACCTCCGACAGGTCTGGAGACACTGAAGCTTTCTTT.

The gene calls are TRBV5-4 and TRBJ1-2, with D perhaps matching TRBD1 (5 bases). Germline loops: CDR1 SGHNT, CDR2 YYREEE (reference sequence). V shed 4 bases and J shed 4 bases, with 11 bases lying between them. The CDR3 runs 13 residues. CDR3 region: CASSPDRTYGYTF. CDR3 nucleotides: TGTGCCAGCAGCCCAGACAGAACCTATGGCTACACCTTC.

The V gene is TRBV5-1, the J gene TRBJ2-7; perhaps TRBD1 as D (6 bases). Germline V lookup: CDR1 SGHRS, CDR2 YFSETQ. This CDR3 contains 15 residues. V dropped 4 bases and J dropped 0 bases, with 14 bases sitting between them. The CDR3 protein is CASSGSRGRSYEQYF. The CDR3 coding sequence is TGCGCCAGCAGCGGCAGCAGGGGACGCTCCTACGAGCAGTACTTC.

V gene TRBV28 combines with J gene TRBJ2-1; D is perhaps TRBD1 (6 bases). This CDR3 has 17 residues. Germline CDR1 and CDR2: MDHEN and SYDVKM. V was clipped by 4 bases and J by 0 bases, with 16 bases between them. This CDR3 is CASSSPRTDSSYNEQFF. CDR3 nucleotides: TGTGCCAGCAGTTCCCCGAGGACAGATAGCTCCTACAATGAGCAGTTCTTC.

The chain has TRBV7-9 and TRBJ1-2; 9 positions agree with TRBD1. Germline loops: CDR1 SEHNR, CDR2 FQNEAQ (reference sequence). After removal of 0 bases from V and 6 bases from J, the junction contained 5 bases not matched to a gene. CDR3 length: 15 residues. The CDR3 sequence: CASSLADRGWDGYTF. CDR3 coding DNA: TGTGCCAGCAGCTTAGCCGACAGGGGGTGGGATGGCTACACCTTC.

This chain uses TRBV2 with TRBJ2-5; a possible D gene is TRBD1 (6 bases). Germline lookup yields CDR1 SNHLY and CDR2 FYNNEI. V lost 0 bases, J lost 1 base, and 18 bases lay in between. The CDR3 sequence is 18 residues long. CDR3 nucleotide sequence: TGTGCCAGCAGTGAAGCCCTGATAACACGGACAGCCCAAGAGACCCAGTACTTC. Protein product: CASSEALITRTAQETQYF.

As to this clone: The same CDR3 arises from other DNA sequences in this sample as well. This sequence joins TRBV7-9 and TRBJ2-1; D gene uncertain. The V and J ends lost 1 base and 0 bases respectively, with 7 bases between them. This CDR3 region has 15 residues. Germline loops: CDR1 SEHNR, CDR2 FQNEAQ (reference sequence). Here the CDR3 DNA reads TGTGCCAGCAGCTTAGGACCTAGCTCCTACAATGAGCAGTTCTTC. This encodes CASSLGPSSYNEQFF.

This chain connects TRBV9 to TRBJ2-1, with 9 bases aligning to TRBD2. CDR1 is SGDLS, CDR2 YYNGEE, per germline. With 0 bases clipped from V and 3 bases from J, the junction kept 1 base outside the gene matches. This CDR3 is 15 amino acids long. CDR3 amino acids: CASSVDSGGYNEQFF. The CDR3 DNA follows: TGTGCCAGCAGCGTAGATAGCGGGGGCTACAATGAGCAGTTCTTC.

The chain employs TRBV6-6 and TRBJ2-5; D is possibly TRBD1 or TRBD2 (5 bases each). CDR1 and CDR2 (germline): MNHNY, SVGAGI (reference sequence). V lost 2 bases, J lost 11 bases, and 15 bases lay in between. This CDR3 has 13 amino acids. The CDR3 coding sequence is TGTGCCAGCAGTTACAGTGGGGGATGGGAGCAGTACTTC. Amino acid sequence: CASSYSGGWEQYF.

The gene calls are TRBV2 and TRBJ1-3; D unresolved. Trimming left V 0 bases short and J 2 bases short, with 14 bases between. The CDR3 length is 17 residues. Germline loops: CDR1 SNHLY, CDR2 FYNNEI. CDR3 DNA: TGTGCCAGCAGTGAAGCGCTGGGCGTTGGAGCTGGAAACACCATATATTTT. It codes for CASSEALGVGAGNTIYF.

The CDR3 nucleotides are TGCAGCGTTGAGAGGCAGCGGGGGGGCACAGATACGCAGTATTTT. As protein: CSVERQRGGTDTQYF. V gene TRBV29-1 combines with J gene TRBJ2-3, with 9 bases that match TRBD2. The V gene end was trimmed by 3 bases and the J gene end by 1 base; junction bases not matched to a gene: 5. The CDR3 contains 15 residues. Germline V CDR1 and CDR2: SQVTM, ANQGSEA.

The chain joins TRBV19 to TRBJ2-7, with a tentative D call TRBD1 (5 bases). Germline assignment: CDR1 LNHDA and CDR2 SQIVND (reference sequence). CDR3 size: 15 residues. The ends were cut back, 3 bases at V and 0 bases at J, with 12 bases in the middle. The CDR3 is CASSMVPDSSYEQYF. The CDR3 nucleotides read TGTGCCAGTAGTATGGTCCCCGACAGCTCCTACGAGCAGTACTTC.

The chain uses TRBV9 and TRBJ1-1; D not certain. This CDR3 region has 13 residues. CDR1 is SGDLS and CDR2 is YYNGEE in the germline V gene. V lost 3 bases to trimming and J lost 4 bases, with 10 bases between them. CDR3 nucleotide sequence: TGTGCCAGCAGCGGCATGCGGGGCACTGAAGCTTTCTTT. This sequence encodes CASSGMRGTEAFF. Full variable domain (outside the CDR3, taken from reference TRBV9 and TRBJ1-1): DSGVTQTPKHLITATGQRVTLRCSPRSGDLSVYWYQQSLDQGLQFLIQYYNGEERAKGNILERFSAQQFPDLHSELNLSSLELGDSALYFCASSGMRGTEAFFGQGTRLTVV.